A selection of T cell receptor beta chains follows, all from one sample in a study of cytomegalovirus exposure and HLA in healthy donors. Here immunoSEQ multiplex PCR was the method, and the copy in TCRdb shows in-frame clones only, minus some. The sample contains under 200,000 clones, over 70% of which appear only once. Sequenced material: PBMCs. Source of these receptors: a woman aged 45-65 years in good health and CMV-seronegative. Both conserved end residues are part of each CDR3. The D gene is left open where the match is weak. Only part of the rows carry a size: once, few, many, or a class if the clone is expanded.

J | V | D | size | DNA | CDR3
TRBJ1-1 | TRBV7-9 | NA | NA | TGTGCCAGCAGCGAACCGAATTTGGGAGTGAACACTGAAGCTTTCTTT | CASSEPNLGVNTEAFF
TRBJ2-5 | TRBV20-1 | NA | NA | TGCAGTGCTACGGGGAAAGAGACCCAGTACTTC | CSATGKETQYF
TRBJ2-7 | TRBV7-9 | TRBD2 | NA | TGTGCCAGCAGCCACCCACGGACTAGCGGGGGCTACGAGCAGTACTTC | CASSHPRTSGGYEQYF
TRBJ2-6 | TRBV7-9 | NA | NA | TGTGCCAGCAAGGGGTCTGGGGCCAACGTCCTGACTTTC | CASKGSGANVLTF
TRBJ1-4 | TRBV6-5 | NA | once | TGTGCCAGCAGTTACTCGATGGGGGGTGAAAAACTGTTTTTT | CASSYSMGGEKLFF
TRBJ1-1 | TRBV2 | TRBD1 | NA | TGTGCCAACCGGGACAGTCTTATGAACACTGAAGCTTTCTTT | CANRDSLMNTEAFF
TRBJ2-3 | TRBV28 | NA | NA | TGTGCCAGCAGTTTGAGAGAGAGCACAGATACGCAGTATTTT | CASSLRESTDTQYF
TRBJ1-4 | TRBV6-1 | TRBD1 | NA | TGTGCCAGCAGTGAGGATCCGGGACAGGGTACTGAAAAACTGTTTTTT | CASSEDPGQGTEKLFF
TRBJ2-1 | TRBV7-8 | NA | NA | TGTGCCAGCAGCTTTGCGGGGGCTAGCGGTGGTAGTGAGCAGTTCTTC | CASSFAGASGGSEQFF
TRBJ1-1 | TRBV7-9 | NA | NA | TGTGCCAGCAGCTTAGTGGGCACAATGAACACTGAAGCTTTCTTT | CASSLVGTMNTEAFF
TRBJ2-2 | TRBV18 | NA | NA | TGTGCCAGCTATCCCGGAGGGAGTCGCACCGGGGAGCTGTTTTTT | CASYPGGSRTGELFF
TRBJ2-5 | TRBV4-1 | TRBD2 | NA | TGCGCCAGCAGCCCTCCGACCAGCGGGACGGTACACTTC | CASSPPTSGTVHF
TRBJ2-1 | TRBV5-4 | NA | once | TGTGCCAGCACCTTGAGCGGAGGTGAGCAGTTCTTC | CASTLSGGEQFF
TRBJ2-2 | TRBV5-1 | TRBD1 | once | TGCGCCAGCAGCGGAAACAGGGGAACCGGGGAGCTGTTTTTT | CASSGNRGTGELFF
TRBJ2-7 | TRBV6-1 | NA | NA | TGTGCCAGCAGCCGGTCGGGTGACTACGAGCAGTACTTC | CASSRSGDYEQYF
TRBJ2-3 | TRBV19 | TRBD1 | few | TGTGCCAGTAGTATAGGGAGACAGGGGAAGGCAGATACGCAGTATTTT | CASSIGRQGKADTQYF
TRBJ2-7 | TRBV19 | NA | NA | TGTGCCAGTAGTAACTTAGGGGGCTACGAGCAGTACTTC | CASSNLGGYEQYF
TRBJ2-7 | TRBV5-4 | NA | NA | TGTGCCAGCAGGACGGGACTGGCCCCGGGTGAGCAGTACTTC | CASRTGLAPGEQYF
TRBJ1-5 | TRBV9 | NA | NA | TGTGCCAGCAGCGTCGGGGTTGATCAGCCCCAGCATTTT | CASSVGVDQPQHF
TRBJ2-7 | TRBV9 | TRBD1 | NA | TGTGCCAGCAGCGTCTCAGGAAGCCGGGACAGCTCCTACGAGCAGTACTTC | CASSVSGSRDSSYEQYF
TRBJ2-5 | TRBV10-1 | TRBD2 | few | TGCGCCAGCAGTGAGTCCGTCCTTAGCGGGTGGGGACGCCAAGAGACCCAGTACTTC | CASSESVLSGWGRQETQYF
TRBJ2-1 | TRBV7-3 | NA | NA | TGTGCCAGCAGCTTATCCAGCGGGCCACCCAATGAGCAGTTCTTC | CASSLSSGPPNEQFF
TRBJ1-1 | TRBV18 | TRBD1 | NA | TGTGCCAGCTCAATGGGACAGGGCTCCACTGAAGCTTTCTTT | CASSMGQGSTEAFF
TRBJ2-1 | TRBV15 | NA | NA | TGTGCCACCAGCAGAGTAGTTCCCGAGTCCCTATACAATGAGCAGTTCTTC | CATSRVVPESLYNEQFF
TRBJ1-1 | TRBV4-1 | NA | NA | TGCGCCAGCGGCCAACCCACAGGGAGTAACACTGAAGCTTTCTTT | CASGQPTGSNTEAFF
TRBJ2-5 | TRBV6-6 | NA | NA | TGTGCCAGCAGTCGAGCGATTGGGGAGACCCAGTACTTC | CASSRAIGETQYF
TRBJ1-5 | TRBV7-2 | NA | NA | TGTGCCAGCAGCTTAGATGGGGGCGGTAATCAGCCCCAGCATTTT | CASSLDGGGNQPQHF
TRBJ2-3 | TRBV30 | NA | NA | TGTGCCTGGAGTGTCAGGGGCCGGGGCACAGATACGCAGTATTTT | CAWSVRGRGTDTQYF
TRBJ2-7 | TRBV7-8 | TRBD2 | NA | TGTGCCAGCAGCTTAGTAGGAGGGGAGGGCGAGCAGTACTTC | CASSLVGGEGEQYF
TRBJ1-5 | TRBV28 | NA | once | TGTGCCAGCCGTTCCGAGTTACAGCCCCAGCATTTT | CASRSELQPQHF
TRBJ2-5 | TRBV18 | NA | NA | TGTGCCAGCTCACCGGTTATTTCGGCAGGGATCCAAGAGACCCAGTACTTC | CASSPVISAGIQETQYF
TRBJ2-5 | TRBV2 | NA | NA | TGTGCCAGCAGGAAGGGGTCAATAGAGACCCAGTACTTC | CASRKGSIETQYF
TRBJ2-7 | TRBV21-1 | NA | NA | TGTGCCAGCAGCAAAGGACCGGGACTGCAACGCTACGAGCAGTACTTC | CASSKGPGLQRYEQYF
TRBJ2-3 | TRBV5-4 | NA | NA | TGTGCCAGCAGCTTGGACAGGTACTCGCCAGATACGCAGTATTTT | CASSLDRYSPDTQYF
TRBJ2-3 | TRBV7-6 | TRBD1 | NA | TGTGCCAGCAGCCTTCGGTTCGCGGACAGGGGGACAGATACGCAGTATTTT | CASSLRFADRGTDTQYF
TRBJ2-5 | TRBV5-4 | TRBD1 | NA | TGTGCCAGCAGCTATACAGGGGCGGAGACCCAGTACTTC | CASSYTGAETQYF
TRBJ2-2 | TRBV9 | TRBD2 | NA | TGTGCCAGCAGCGTAGTGGTAGGCGGGGGCGGGGAGCTGTTTTTT | CASSVVVGGGGELFF
TRBJ2-1 | TRBV15 | NA | NA | TGTGCCACCAGCAGTCACCCTCGGAGAGAGGAGCAGTTCTTC | CATSSHPRREEQFF
TRBJ2-1 | TRBV5-1 | TRBD1 | NA | TGCGCCAGCAGCTTCGGGACAGGGTATGATGAGCAGTTCTTC | CASSFGTGYDEQFF
TRBJ1-4 | TRBV4-3 | TRBD1 | NA | TGCGCCAGCAGCCAAAAGGGACAGACTAATGAAAAACTGTTTTTT | CASSQKGQTNEKLFF
TRBJ2-7 | TRBV9 | NA | NA | TGTGCCAGCAGCGTAGGAGGTCAACCCAATTCCTACGAGCAGTACTTC | CASSVGGQPNSYEQYF
TRBJ2-3 | TRBV7-7 | TRBD2 | NA | TGTGCCAGCAGCCCGGGACTAGCGGGCTCAGATACGCAGTATTTT | CASSPGLAGSDTQYF
TRBJ2-7 | TRBV15 | TRBD1 | NA | TGTGCCACGGGGACAGGGGGAAATTCGTACGAGCAGTACTTC | CATGTGGNSYEQYF
TRBJ1-2 | TRBV14 | NA | NA | TGTGCCAGCAGCCAGATCTACTCTCCGGGAGGTGGCTACACCTTC | CASSQIYSPGGGYTF
TRBJ1-2 | TRBV28 | TRBD1 | NA | TGTGCCAGCAGACCCGGGACAGGGTTGGACTATGGCTACACCTTC | CASRPGTGLDYGYTF
TRBJ1-1 | TRBV10-3 | NA | NA | TGTGCCATCAGGTCCACGGGACAGAACACTGAAGCTTTCTTT | CAIRSTGQNTEAFF
TRBJ2-7 | TRBV7-2 | TRBD2 | NA | TGTGCCAGCAGCTCTAGCGGGGGGGCCTACGAGCAGTACTTC | CASSSSGGAYEQYF
TRBJ2-7 | TRBV28 | TRBD2 | NA | TGTGCCAGCAGTGCCTGGACTAGCGGACCCTACGAGCAGTACTTC | CASSAWTSGPYEQYF
TRBJ2-1 | TRBV5-8 | TRBD2 | NA | TGTGCCAGCAGCCCAGGGACTAGCTCGCAGAATGAGCAGTTCTTC | CASSPGTSSQNEQFF
TRBJ2-5 | TRBV5-1 | NA | NA | TGCGCCAGCAGCTTGGCGGGGAATACTGAAGAGACCCAGTACTTC | CASSLAGNTEETQYF
TRBJ1-5 | TRBV19 | TRBD1 | NA | TGTGCCAGTATTGGGGGCAGGGGGAATCAGCCCCAGCATTTT | CASIGGRGNQPQHF
TRBJ2-7 | TRBV10-3 | NA | NA | TGTGCCATCAGTGGACCCGGGACTCCCGCCGACGAGCAGTACTTC | CAISGPGTPADEQYF
TRBJ2-5 | TRBV7-6 | TRBD2 | NA | TGTGCCAGCAGCTTGCTAGCGGGGGCACCGGGGTTCCAAGAGACCCAGTACTTC | CASSLLAGAPGFQETQYF
TRBJ1-6 | TRBV5-1 | NA | NA | TGCGCCAGCAGCTTGGGGACAGACTATAATTCACCCCTCCACTTT | CASSLGTDYNSPLHF
TRBJ2-7 | TRBV10-3 | NA | few | TGTGCCATCAGTGAGTCGCGGGGCCAATCCTACGAGCAGTACTTC | CAISESRGQSYEQYF
TRBJ2-5 | TRBV5-4 | NA | NA | TGTGCCAGCAGCTTGGAACCGGGGCAAGAGACCCAGTACTTC | CASSLEPGQETQYF
TRBJ2-7 | TRBV4-1 | NA | NA | TGCGCCAGCAGCCAAGCCGGGGAGTCCTACGAGCAGTACTTC | CASSQAGESYEQYF
TRBJ2-1 | TRBV10-3 | TRBD1 | NA | TGTGCCATCAGCAAACAGGGGGCTTCCAATGAGCAGTTCTTC | CAISKQGASNEQFF